This is a list of T cell receptor beta chains from one sample in a study of T cells in Graves' hyperthyroidism and ophthalmopathy. One entry per CDR3 protein, called by TCRdb with MiXCR from the multiplex PCR reads. The sample lists around 620,000 distinct CDR3 sequences; around 42% were seen once. The source material was peripheral blood or thyroid tissue (not recorded which). These receptors originate from an adult woman with Graves' disease, either hyperthyroidism or ophthalmopathy (not recorded which). Each CDR3 is given with its conserved first and last residue. The D gene is left open where the match is weak. Rows may omit the clone size; those that give it use once, few, many or a size class.

j_call: TRBJ1-2
clone_size: many
d_call: -
v_call: TRBV7-9
cdr3_nt: TGTGCCAGCAGCTTAGAGACTTGGGGCTACACCTTC
cdr3_aa: CASSLETWGYTF

j_call: TRBJ2-7
clone_size: -
d_call: -
v_call: TRBV12-3/TRBV12-4
cdr3_nt: TGTGCCAGCAGTCAGGACAGTGCATCCTACGAGCAGTACTTC
cdr3_aa: CASSQDSASYEQYF

j_call: TRBJ1-4
clone_size: once
d_call: -
v_call: TRBV20-1
cdr3_nt: TGCAGTGCTAGAGAGGGGAGACGGGACATAGGACGTTCAAATGAAAAACTGTTTTTT
cdr3_aa: CSAREGRRDIGRSNEKLFF

j_call: TRBJ1-4
clone_size: many
d_call: -
v_call: TRBV7-2
cdr3_nt: TGTGCCAGCAGCTTAGTGGGGGATAATGAAAAACTGTTTTTT
cdr3_aa: CASSLVGDNEKLFF

j_call: TRBJ2-7
clone_size: many
d_call: -
v_call: TRBV11-2
cdr3_nt: TGTGCCAGCAGCGTTAACTACGAGCAGTACTTC
cdr3_aa: CASSVNYEQYF

j_call: TRBJ1-6
clone_size: many
d_call: TRBD1
v_call: TRBV6-5
cdr3_nt: TGTGCCAGCAGAGGGGACAGGGGTGATTCACCCCTCCACTTT
cdr3_aa: CASRGDRGDSPLHF

j_call: TRBJ2-5
clone_size: -
d_call: -
v_call: TRBV20-1
cdr3_nt: TGCAGCCAAGAAAGACAGCGCGAAAGGGCCCAGTACTTC
cdr3_aa: CSQERQRERAQYF

j_call: TRBJ1-1
clone_size: -
d_call: -
v_call: TRBV20-1
cdr3_nt: TGCAGTGCCGCCCTGAACACTGAAGCTTTCTTT
cdr3_aa: CSAALNTEAFF

j_call: TRBJ1-1
clone_size: -
d_call: -
v_call: TRBV20-1
cdr3_nt: TGCAGCCCGGGACCGCTCTTTGAAGCTTTCTTT
cdr3_aa: CSPGPLFEAFF

j_call: TRBJ1-3
clone_size: many
d_call: -
v_call: TRBV5-1
cdr3_nt: TGCGCCAGCAGCTTGGAGCAAGCTGGAAACACCATATATTTT
cdr3_aa: CASSLEQAGNTIYF

j_call: TRBJ1-2
clone_size: -
d_call: -
v_call: TRBV2
cdr3_nt: TGTGCCAGCAGCGCCTGGGACCGGGCTAACTATGGCTACACCTTC
cdr3_aa: CASSAWDRANYGYTF

j_call: TRBJ2-5
clone_size: -
d_call: -
v_call: TRBV20-1
cdr3_nt: TGCAGTGCTAGAGATTACAGGTTGGGGACCCAGTACTTC
cdr3_aa: CSARDYRLGTQYF

j_call: TRBJ2-5
clone_size: -
d_call: TRBD2
v_call: TRBV20-1
cdr3_nt: TGCAGTGCTAGGCACGCGGGAGTGCAAGAGACCCAGTACTTC
cdr3_aa: CSARHAGVQETQYF

j_call: TRBJ2-5
clone_size: -
d_call: -
v_call: TRBV11-1
cdr3_nt: TGTGCCAGCAGCTTGGTGAGGCGATGGGGTGAAGAGACCCAGTACTTC
cdr3_aa: CASSLVRRWGEETQYF

j_call: TRBJ1-6
clone_size: -
d_call: -
v_call: TRBV15
cdr3_nt: TGTGCCACCGGGGCCTCAGGAGGACTAGCGGGAAATTCACCCCTCCACTTT
cdr3_aa: CATGASGGLAGNSPLHF

j_call: TRBJ1-6
clone_size: -
d_call: -
v_call: TRBV2
cdr3_nt: TGTGCCAGCAGCGTGAATACAGCGAATTCACCCCTCCACTTT
cdr3_aa: CASSVNTANSPLHF

j_call: TRBJ1-5
clone_size: once
d_call: -
v_call: TRBV2
cdr3_nt: TGTGCCAGCAGTCAAGGACACAATCAGCCCCAGCATTTT
cdr3_aa: CASSQGHNQPQHF

j_call: TRBJ2-5
clone_size: -
d_call: -
v_call: TRBV7-7
cdr3_nt: TGTGCTAGGGTCCGACGGGAGACCCAGTACTTC
cdr3_aa: CARVRRETQYF

j_call: TRBJ1-5
clone_size: many
d_call: -
v_call: TRBV11-2
cdr3_nt: TGTGCCAGCAGCTTGGGCCTCCGGGGCAATAGCAATCAGCCCCAGCATTTT
cdr3_aa: CASSLGLRGNSNQPQHF

j_call: TRBJ2-2
clone_size: many
d_call: TRBD1
v_call: TRBV12-3/TRBV12-4
cdr3_nt: TGTGCCAGCAGTTTAAGGACAGGGGGGATCGGGGAGCTGTTTTTT
cdr3_aa: CASSLRTGGIGELFF

j_call: TRBJ2-7
clone_size: -
d_call: TRBD2
v_call: TRBV7-9
cdr3_nt: TGTGCCAGCAGCGGGAGGGCATCCTACGAGCAGTACTTC
cdr3_aa: CASSGRASYEQYF

j_call: TRBJ1-2
clone_size: many
d_call: -
v_call: TRBV7-2
cdr3_nt: TGTGCCAGCAGCTTAGAGGGTCTGGAAGTCTACACCTTC
cdr3_aa: CASSLEGLEVYTF

j_call: TRBJ2-7
clone_size: few
d_call: -
v_call: TRBV6-5
cdr3_nt: TGTGCCAGCAGTTATAGGTCCCCAAGCGAGAGCGGGACAGCCTACGAGCAGTACTTC
cdr3_aa: CASSYRSPSESGTAYEQYF

j_call: TRBJ2-7
clone_size: -
d_call: -
v_call: TRBV29-1
cdr3_nt: TGCAGCGGCGGAGGGCAGAACTACGAGCAGTACTTC
cdr3_aa: CSGGGQNYEQYF

j_call: TRBJ2-7
clone_size: many
d_call: TRBD2
v_call: TRBV7-9
cdr3_nt: TGTGCCAGCAGCTTAGCGGCTAGCGGGAACGAGCAGTACTTC
cdr3_aa: CASSLAASGNEQYF

j_call: TRBJ1-6
clone_size: -
d_call: TRBD1
v_call: TRBV25-1
cdr3_nt: TGTGCCAGCAGTGGGGGACAGCATACTTCACCCCTCCACTTT
cdr3_aa: CASSGGQHTSPLHF

j_call: TRBJ1-1
clone_size: many
d_call: -
v_call: TRBV19
cdr3_nt: TGTGCCAGTAGCCCGGACATCATGAACACTGAAGCTTTCTTT
cdr3_aa: CASSPDIMNTEAFF

j_call: TRBJ2-5
clone_size: -
d_call: TRBD1
v_call: TRBV24-1
cdr3_nt: TGTGCCACCAGTGATGTAACCGGGACAGGGGGCGAGCAAGAGACCCAGTACTTC
cdr3_aa: CATSDVTGTGGEQETQYF

j_call: TRBJ2-1
clone_size: -
d_call: -
v_call: TRBV24-1
cdr3_nt: TGTGCCACCAGTGAATCGGACGCGAGCTCCTACAATGAGCAGTTCTTC
cdr3_aa: CATSESDASSYNEQFF

j_call: TRBJ1-1
clone_size: -
d_call: TRBD1
v_call: TRBV12-3/TRBV12-4
cdr3_nt: TGTGCCAGCAGTCCAAGGGGGCACCCGAGCACTGAAGCTTTCTTT
cdr3_aa: CASSPRGHPSTEAFF

j_call: TRBJ1-5
clone_size: -
d_call: -
v_call: TRBV6-1
cdr3_nt: TGTGCCAGCAGGGCAGTGGGTCTCCTCTATCAGCCCCAGCATTTT
cdr3_aa: CASRAVGLLYQPQHF

j_call: TRBJ1-6
clone_size: many
d_call: -
v_call: TRBV5-1
cdr3_nt: TGCGCCAGCAGCTTGGCAGCTACTAATTCACCCCTCCACTTT
cdr3_aa: CASSLAATNSPLHF

j_call: TRBJ1-1
clone_size: many
d_call: -
v_call: TRBV15
cdr3_nt: TGTGCCACCACGATTCAGGGCAACACTGAAGCTTTCTTT
cdr3_aa: CATTIQGNTEAFF

j_call: TRBJ1-1
clone_size: -
d_call: -
v_call: TRBV5-4
cdr3_nt: TGTGCCAGCAGCCAAAGTCCGTCCGACACTGAAGCTTTCTTT
cdr3_aa: CASSQSPSDTEAFF

j_call: TRBJ1-3
clone_size: -
d_call: TRBD1
v_call: TRBV12-3/TRBV12-4
cdr3_nt: TGTGCCAGCAGTTTAGGTAGACAGGGGGCGAGCTCTGGAAACACCATATATTTT
cdr3_aa: CASSLGRQGASSGNTIYF

j_call: TRBJ1-1
clone_size: many
d_call: -
v_call: TRBV9
cdr3_nt: TGTGCCAGCAGCGCATCGGGACGGATGAACACTGAAGCTTTCTTT
cdr3_aa: CASSASGRMNTEAFF

j_call: TRBJ2-7
clone_size: -
d_call: TRBD1
v_call: TRBV19
cdr3_nt: TGTGCCAGTAAGGACAGGGGTGCATACGAGCAGTACTTC
cdr3_aa: CASKDRGAYEQYF

j_call: TRBJ1-1
clone_size: -
d_call: -
v_call: TRBV5-1
cdr3_nt: TGCGCCAGCAGCTTAACGGGAAATAATGAAGCTTTCTTT
cdr3_aa: CASSLTGNNEAFF

j_call: TRBJ2-7
clone_size: many
d_call: -
v_call: TRBV20-1
cdr3_nt: TGCAGTGCTAGAGATACGGGGGTAACCTACGAGCAGTACTTC
cdr3_aa: CSARDTGVTYEQYF

j_call: TRBJ2-5
clone_size: -
d_call: -
v_call: TRBV29-1
cdr3_nt: TGCAGCTTGGGAGGAATAGGAGAGACCCAGTACTTC
cdr3_aa: CSLGGIGETQYF